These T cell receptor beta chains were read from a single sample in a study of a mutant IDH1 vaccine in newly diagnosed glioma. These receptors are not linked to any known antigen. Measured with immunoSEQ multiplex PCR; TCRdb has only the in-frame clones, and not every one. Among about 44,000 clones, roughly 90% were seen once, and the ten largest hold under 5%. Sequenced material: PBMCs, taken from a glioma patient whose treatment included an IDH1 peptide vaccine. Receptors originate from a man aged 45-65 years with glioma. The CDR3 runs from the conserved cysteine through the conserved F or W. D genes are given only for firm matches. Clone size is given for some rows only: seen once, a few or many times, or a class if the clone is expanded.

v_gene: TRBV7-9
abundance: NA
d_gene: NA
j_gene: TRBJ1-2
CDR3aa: CASSLSTLPGYTF
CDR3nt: TGTGCCAGCAGCTTATCGACACTACCTGGCTACACCTTC

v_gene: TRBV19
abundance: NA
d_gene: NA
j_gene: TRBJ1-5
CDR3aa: CASSDSPNQPQHF
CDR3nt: TGTGCCAGTAGCGACAGTCCTAATCAGCCCCAGCATTTT

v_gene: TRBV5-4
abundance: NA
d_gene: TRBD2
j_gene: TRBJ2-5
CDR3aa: CASSLGGLAGRETQYF
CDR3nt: TGTGCCAGCAGCTTGGGGGGACTAGCGGGAAGAGAGACCCAGTACTTC

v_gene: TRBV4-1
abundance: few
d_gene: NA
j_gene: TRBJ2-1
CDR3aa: CASSRISTDNEQFF
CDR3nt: TGCGCCAGCAGCCGAATCAGCACCGACAATGAGCAGTTCTTC

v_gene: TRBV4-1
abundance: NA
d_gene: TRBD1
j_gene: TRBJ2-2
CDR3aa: CASSQGRGQGARRDTGELFF
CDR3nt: TGCGCCAGCAGCCAAGGGAGGGGACAGGGGGCGAGGAGGGACACCGGGGAGCTGTTTTTT

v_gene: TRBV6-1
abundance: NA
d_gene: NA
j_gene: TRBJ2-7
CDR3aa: CASSEGVGVYEQYF
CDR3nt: TGTGCCAGCAGTGAAGGGGTCGGGGTATACGAGCAGTACTTC

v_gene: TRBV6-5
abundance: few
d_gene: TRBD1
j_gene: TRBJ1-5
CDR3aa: CASSWAGGSNQPQHF
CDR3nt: TGTGCCAGCAGTTGGGCAGGGGGGTCCAATCAGCCCCAGCATTTT

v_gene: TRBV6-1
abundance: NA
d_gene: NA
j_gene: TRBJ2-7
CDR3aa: CASSLEEGRGNEQYF
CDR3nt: TGTGCCAGCAGTCTTGAGGAGGGCAGGGGTAACGAGCAGTACTTC

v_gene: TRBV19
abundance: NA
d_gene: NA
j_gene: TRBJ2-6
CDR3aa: CASSIQIGANVLTF
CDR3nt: TGTGCCAGTAGTATACAGATTGGGGCCAACGTCCTGACTTTC

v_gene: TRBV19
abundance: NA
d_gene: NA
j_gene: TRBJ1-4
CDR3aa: CASSKLGTSEKLFF
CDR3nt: TGTGCCAGTAGTAAACTTGGGACGTCTGAAAAACTGTTTTTT

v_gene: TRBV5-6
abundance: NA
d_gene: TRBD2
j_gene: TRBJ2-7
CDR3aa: CASSSGGPIEQYF
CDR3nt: TGTGCCAGCAGTTCGGGGGGACCAATCGAGCAGTACTTC